The clone carrying this T cell receptor beta chain showed up just once. These data are taken from a study of blood T cell repertoires in COVID-19. Study at large: Acute-phase and convalescent COVID-19 samples originated in the United States, Italy and Spain. The analysed material was cDNA or gDNA that came from T cells, B-cell-depleted T cells, or PBMCs.

Looked up from germline, CDR1 is SGHTA and CDR2 is FQGNSA. V was pared by 2 bases and J by 10 bases, with 15 bases between. The CDR3 consists of 15 residues. In the source study's methods: Quantification of nucleated cells was approximated via reference gene primer amplification. Sequencing used immunoSEQ multiplex PCR; TCRdb keeps in-frame clones, though not all of them. The V and J calls and the clone size are those of that table, but D and trimming were determined from the DNA. The sample has roughly 40,000 clones, about 86% seen once; the top ten hold 55% to 70%. This chain connects TRBV7-2 to TRBJ1-6; D not resolved. This receptor was taken from a man in his 70s with acute or convalescent COVID-19. The sequencing input was peripheral blood. The CDR3 DNA reads as TGTGCCAGCAGCTTAAAGGCCGGGGATGGATCACCCCTCCACTTT. It codes for CASSLKAGDGSPLHF.